The rows below give T cell receptor beta chains drawn from one sample of a study of vaccination and CD4 T cells after COVID-19. Each CDR3 protein is one row after TCRdb ran MiXCR on the PCR reads. This sample has 9,900 or so distinct CDR3 sequences, with 25% to 35% found just once. For these TCRs, the target antigens are not known. Sequencing was performed on CD4+ T cells from blood, cultured in vitro, taken after SARS-CoV-2 vaccination. The receptors shown here come from a human donor who had recovered from COVID-19. The CDR3 runs from the conserved cysteine through the conserved F or W. The D gene is left open where the match is weak. Clone size is shown for a subset of rows, as once, few, many or a class of expanded clone.

size,J,D,V,DNA,CDR3
NA,TRBJ1-1,NA,TRBV15,TGTGCCACCAGCAGAGATCCAGTTGGGGGTGCTTTCTTT,CATSRDPVGGAFF
NA,TRBJ1-5,NA,TRBV12-5,TGTGCTAGTGGTTTGGTACTGGGGGACGGGTATTTT,CASGLVLGDGYF
few,TRBJ2-2,NA,TRBV6-1,TGTGCCAGCAGTCGCAGGAACACCGGGGAGCTGTTTTTT,CASSRRNTGELFF
NA,TRBJ2-7,NA,TRBV18,TGTGCCAGCTCACCACTTTCAGCGGTCTACGAGCAGTACTTC,CASSPLSAVYEQYF
few,TRBJ1-1,NA,TRBV18,TGTGCCAGCTCACCACCGGGGCCCCGTGAAGCTTTCTTT,CASSPPGPREAFF
NA,TRBJ1-5,NA,TRBV28,TGTGCCAGCACATCAGGGTTGAATCAGCCCCAGCATTTT,CASTSGLNQPQHF
NA,TRBJ2-7,NA,TRBV21-1,TGTGCCAGCAGCGTATACCCCAGCTCCTACGAGCAGTACTTC,CASSVYPSSYEQYF
few,TRBJ1-4,TRBD1,TRBV20-1,TGCAGTGCTAGATCAGACAGGGCGGCTAATGAAAAACTGTTTTTT,CSARSDRAANEKLFF
NA,TRBJ2-4,TRBD1,TRBV6-1,TGTGCCAGCAGTAAGCCTGGGACAGGGATTGGGGGGGTTCAGTACTTC,CASSKPGTGIGGVQYF
NA,TRBJ2-2,NA,TRBV7-2,TGTGCCACAAAGGATTATTTGGCCGGGGAGCTGTTTTTT,CATKDYLAGELFF
NA,TRBJ1-5,NA,TRBV7-2,TGTGCCAGCAGCGGGGCTTTCGTTTATAGCAATCAGCCCCAGCATTTT,CASSGAFVYSNQPQHF
few,TRBJ2-5,NA,TRBV6-1,TGTGCCAGCACATTTCAAGAGACCCAGTACTTC,CASTFQETQYF
NA,TRBJ1-4,NA,TRBV15,TGTGCCACCAGCAGGGCAACCGGGACGGGACGGGAAAAACTGTTTTTT,CATSRATGTGREKLFF
NA,TRBJ1-6,NA,TRBV6-5,TGTGCCAGCAGTTACAGGGCCAGACCGAGCTCCTATAATTCACCCCTCCACTTT,CASSYRARPSSYNSPLHF
NA,TRBJ1-6,NA,TRBV7-9,TGTGCCAGCAGCTTAAGCAATTCACCCCTCCACTTT,CASSLSNSPLHF
NA,TRBJ2-7,NA,TRBV7-9,TGTGCCAGCAGCTTAGCCGGGATCACCTCCTACGAGCAGTACTTC,CASSLAGITSYEQYF
NA,TRBJ2-1,NA,TRBV24-1,TGTGCCACCAGTGATTTTGGGCAGGGGATCAACAATGAGCAGTTCTTC,CATSDFGQGINNEQFF
NA,TRBJ1-1,NA,TRBV6-1,TGTGCCAGCAGATTCGGACAGCTGAACACTGAAGCTTTCTTT,CASRFGQLNTEAFF
few,TRBJ1-2,NA,TRBV18,TGTGCCAGCTCACCACAGACAGGAGGCGGGAGTGGCTACACCTTC,CASSPQTGGGSGYTF
NA,TRBJ2-7,NA,TRBV7-2,TGTGCCAGCAGCTTAGCGCGGGGACGGTACTACTCCTACGAGCAGTACTTC,CASSLARGRYYSYEQYF
NA,TRBJ1-6,NA,TRBV19,TGTGCCAGTAGTCCCTCAAAGCACAGGACTTCACCCCTCCACTTT,CASSPSKHRTSPLHF
medium-sized,TRBJ2-3,NA,TRBV27,TGTGCCAGCATGCGGCGGGGGCCCCCAGATACGCAGTATTTT,CASMRRGPPDTQYF
NA,TRBJ1-1,TRBD1,TRBV20-1,TGCAGTGCTAGAACCTGGCCGGGACAGGGGACCACTGAAGCTTTCTTT,CSARTWPGQGTTEAFF
NA,TRBJ2-7,TRBD1,TRBV10-3,TGTGCCATCAATAGTCAGGGACAGGGCTACGAGCAGTACTTC,CAINSQGQGYEQYF
NA,TRBJ2-1,NA,TRBV18,TGTGCCAGCTCATCTTCAGGACAGGGAGGGTTGGCTGAGCAGTTCTTC,CASSSSGQGGLAEQFF
NA,TRBJ1-5,NA,TRBV18,TGTGCCAGCTCACCCCCGGGTTCTAGGGATCAGCCCCAGCATTTT,CASSPPGSRDQPQHF
NA,TRBJ2-2,TRBD2,TRBV28,TGTGCCAGCAGTTTACCCAGCGGGAGGGACACCGGGGAGCTGTTTTTT,CASSLPSGRDTGELFF
NA,TRBJ1-1,NA,TRBV20-1,TGCAGTGCTAGAAGGGGTAACACTGGAGCTTTCTTT,CSARRGNTGAFF
NA,TRBJ2-7,TRBD2,TRBV2,TGTGCCACCAGGACCGGGTCTAGCGGGGGGTACGAGCAGTACTTC,CATRTGSSGGYEQYF
NA,TRBJ2-3,TRBD2,TRBV5-1,TGCGCCAGCAGCTTGGGCCGGACTAGCGGCACAGATACGCAGTATTTT,CASSLGRTSGTDTQYF
few,TRBJ2-3,NA,TRBV29-1,TGCAGCGTTGAAGAGAGGGCAGGGACAGATACGCAGTATTTT,CSVEERAGTDTQYF
NA,TRBJ1-6,NA,TRBV20-1,TGCAGTGCTAAACTAAGGCGGGGTTCACCCCTCCACTTT,CSAKLRRGSPLHF
NA,TRBJ2-7,NA,TRBV15,TGTGCCACCAGCAGAGAGCAAGGCTACTCCTACGAGCAGTACTTC,CATSREQGYSYEQYF
few,TRBJ2-5,NA,TRBV18,TGTGCCAGCTCACCAAGCTGGCAAGAGACCCAGTACTTC,CASSPSWQETQYF
NA,TRBJ1-2,NA,TRBV5-4,TGTGCCAGCAGCTTGTCAGGGGCTAACTATGGCTACACCTTC,CASSLSGANYGYTF
NA,TRBJ2-2,NA,TRBV30,TGTGCCTGGAGTGTTAAGGACCCCACCGGGGAGCTGTTTTTT,CAWSVKDPTGELFF
medium-sized,TRBJ1-2,NA,TRBV11-2,TGTGCCAGCAGCTTAGGGGGACGTAATGGCTACACCTTC,CASSLGGRNGYTF
NA,TRBJ2-3,TRBD2,TRBV6-5,TGTGCCAGCAGTTCCCCCCTAGCGGGGGGGGCCCGCACAGATACGCAGTATTTT,CASSSPLAGGARTDTQYF
NA,TRBJ1-1,NA,TRBV19,TGTGCCAGTAGTCTGACGGGAATGAACACTGAAGCTTTCTTT,CASSLTGMNTEAFF
large,TRBJ2-7,NA,TRBV27,TGTGCCAGCAGTTTGTGGTCCCCGATGCAGGGGTCCTACGAGCAGTACTTC,CASSLWSPMQGSYEQYF
once,TRBJ2-3,NA,TRBV5-4,TGTGCCAGCACACGTGGGGGGACAGATACGCAGTATTTT,CASTRGGTDTQYF
NA,TRBJ1-3,NA,TRBV7-9,TGTGCCAGCAGCTTAACTGTTGGAAACACCATATATTTT,CASSLTVGNTIYF
few,TRBJ1-2,TRBD1,TRBV7-2,TGTGCCAGCAGCTTTCGACAGGGGGCGGGTGGCTACACCTTC,CASSFRQGAGGYTF
few,TRBJ2-5,NA,TRBV19,TGTGCCAGTAGTGGGACCCATGGAGAGACCCAGTACTTC,CASSGTHGETQYF
NA,TRBJ2-2,NA,TRBV21-1,TGTGCCAGCAGATGGGGCGGGAAGAGTTCCGGGGAGCTGTTTTTT,CASRWGGKSSGELFF
NA,TRBJ2-5,TRBD2,TRBV19,TGTGCCAGTAGTTCCGGAGGGACTAGGAAAGAGACCCAGTACTTC,CASSSGGTRKETQYF
few,TRBJ2-7,NA,TRBV28,TGTGCCAGCTGGACTAATTACGCGGGAGAGCAGTACTTC,CASWTNYAGEQYF
NA,TRBJ2-7,NA,TRBV28,TGTGCCAGCAGCCAGGCGGGGGCGAGGGCCTCCTACGAGCAGTACTTC,CASSQAGARASYEQYF
NA,TRBJ2-1,TRBD2,TRBV6-1,TGTGCCAGCAGGGGGACTAGCGGGAGTTACCAGTTCTTC,CASRGTSGSYQFF
NA,TRBJ1-3,TRBD1,TRBV7-2,TGTGCCAGCAGCTCACAGGGACAGCTCATTGGAAACACCATATATTTT,CASSSQGQLIGNTIYF
few,TRBJ1-1,TRBD1,TRBV6-2/TRBV6-3,TGTGCCAGCAGTCGCCCGCCAGGACAGGGTGAAGCTTTCTTT,CASSRPPGQGEAFF
few,TRBJ1-2,TRBD1,TRBV6-1,TGTGCCAGCAGACGGGACAGAAACTATGGCTACACCTTC,CASRRDRNYGYTF
once,TRBJ1-1,TRBD1,TRBV18,TGTGCCAGCTCACCGGGACAGCAGAACACTGAAGCTTTCTTT,CASSPGQQNTEAFF
NA,TRBJ1-1,NA,TRBV4-3,TGCGCCAGCAGCCAAGAGCCGGGCCTGAACACTGAAGCTTTCTTT,CASSQEPGLNTEAFF